This TCR beta chain was obtained from a study of T cell clusters in autoimmune cytopenias. Each sample's input was 250 to 300 ng genomic DNA, roughly 40,000 genome equivalents. The CDR3 consists of 12 residues. The germline gives CDR1 LNHDA, CDR2 SQIVND (reference sequence). Multiplex touch-down PCR amplified TRB using TRB-A and TRB-B pools in one tube. Reanalyzing the multiplex PCR reads, TCRdb keeps one entry per CDR3 protein, without DNA. Its clone listing holds a few thousand distinct CDR3 sequences. Measured by frequency, this clonotype is medium-sized. Sequencing input: peripheral blood. The sequence derives from a human donor with an autoimmune cytopenia or autoimmune hepatitis (not recorded which). The J gene is TRBJ1-6, the V gene TRBV19. This CDR3 is CASSMTNSPLHF.